A single sample is the source of the 13 T cell receptor beta chains below, sequenced in a study of shared clonotypes between healthy human individuals. Assay: immunoSEQ multiplex PCR; the TCRdb copy retains only in-frame clones and omits some. The sample yields 1,100,000 or so clones, 75% to 85% seen once. Material: memory CD4+ T cells from PBMCs. Subset: CD45RA-negative fraction. The receptors were gathered from a man aged 18 to 29 in good health. Some clones in this sample may be carry-over from other donors' samples.

The sample holds a few counts of this clone. The chain combines TRBV15 with TRBJ2-7; no clear D. Trimming stripped 1 base from V and 6 bases from J, with 10 bases between. Germline CDR1 and CDR2: LNHNV and YYDKDF (reference sequence). CDR3 size: 13 residues. CDR3 in DNA: TGTGCCACCAGCAGAGCAACTTCTGGCGAGCAGTACTTC. Its translation: CATSRATSGEQYF. The full variable domain, in which reference TRBV15 and TRBJ2-7 provide the parts outside the CDR3, is DAMVIQNPRYQVTQFGKPVTLSCSQTLNHNVMYWYQQKSSQAPKLLFHYYDKDFNNEADTPDNFQSRRPNTSFCFLDIRSPGLGDTAMYLCATSRATSGEQYFGPGTRLTVT.

This chain uses TRBV6-1 with TRBJ1-2; D gene uncertain. The CDR3 runs 12 residues. Germline values: CDR1 MNHNS, CDR2 SASEGT. With 10 bases removed from V and 8 bases from J, the gap between germline ends came to 17 bases. The CDR3 DNA sequence: TGTGCCACCAGCCCGGCGGCGGGCGGCTACACCTTC. Amino acids: CATSPAAGGYTF.

The chain combines TRBV7-3 with TRBJ2-1; the match to TRBD2 covers 8 bases. J was trimmed by 9 bases and V by 5 bases; bases with no gene match: 12. Germline V gene lookup returns CDR1 SGHTA and CDR2 FQGTGA. This CDR3 is built from 15 residues. The CDR3 reads CASSGAGVGDGEQFF. The CDR3 DNA reads TGTGCCAGCAGCGGAGCGGGAGTGGGTGACGGTGAGCAGTTCTTC.

The J gene is TRBJ2-3, the V gene TRBV5-1; 10 bases match TRBD2. Germline values: CDR1 SGHRS, CDR2 YFSETQ. This CDR3 region has 18 residues. Unmatched junction bases numbered 13, after V lost 0 bases and J lost 6 bases. CDR3 nucleotide sequence: TGCGCCAGCAGCTTGGGGCGGAGCGGGAGGGCCCTCGAGGATACGCAGTATTTT. Its translation is CASSLGRSGRALEDTQYF.

The rearrangement links TRBV7-8 to TRBJ2-1; D gene ambiguous. Trimming removed 5 bases from V and 9 bases from J, with 11 bases in between. The length of the CDR3 is 12 residues. The germline CDR1 and CDR2 sequences are SGHVS and FQNEAQ. The DNA of the CDR3 is TGTGCCAGCAGCCTTCTTGTGGGTGAGCAGTTCTTC. Its translation: CASSLLVGEQFF.

The V and J genes are TRBV6-5 and TRBJ1-1, with D perhaps matching TRBD1 (6 bases). Germline CDR1 and CDR2: MNHEY and SVGAGI. CDR3 length: 15 residues. Trimming cost V 4 bases and J 0 bases, with 12 bases left between them. CDR3 protein: CASSSLQGLNTEAFF. DNA for the CDR3: TGTGCCAGCAGTTCGCTCCAGGGGTTGAACACTGAAGCTTTCTTT.

The V and J genes are TRBV10-3 and TRBJ2-1; D is possibly TRBD1 or TRBD2 (5 bases each). V lost 3 bases and J 6 bases, leaving 15 bases between the germline ends. CDR1 and CDR2 (germline): ENHRY, SYGVKD. The CDR3 consists of 15 residues. The CDR3 sequence: CAISDHGTPPNEQFF. CDR3 in DNA: TGTGCCATCAGTGACCACGGGACGCCACCCAATGAGCAGTTCTTC.

The chain recombines TRBV10-3 with TRBJ1-5; 10 nucleotides line up with TRBD1. The CDR3 loop spans 15 amino acids. CDR1 and CDR2 (germline): ENHRY, SYGVKD. V was pared by 2 bases and J by 7 bases, with 5 bases of the junction left unmatched. As DNA, the CDR3 is TGTGCCATCAGTGAGGACAGGGGGCAATTGCAGCCCCAGCATTTT. It translates to CAISEDRGQLQPQHF.

This clone appeared a few times. The V call is TRBV18, the J call TRBJ1-1; the D gene is possibly TRBD1 (6 bases). Germline-derived CDR1 and CDR2 are KGHSH and LQKENI. This CDR3 is built from 16 residues. V lost 3 bases and J lost 6, with 20 bases in between. CDR3 DNA: TGTGCCAGCTCACCGCGTACAGGGATTCAAGGGGCTGAAGCTTTCTTT. It is translated as CASSPRTGIQGAEAFF.

Points on this clone: The same CDR3 is also encoded by other DNA sequences in this sample. The chain joins TRBV28 to TRBJ1-5, with D tentatively TRBD1 (5 bases). The CDR3 has 15 amino acids. V was trimmed by 1 base and J by 1 base, leaving 8 bases between them. Germline-derived CDR1 and CDR2 are MDHEN and SYDVKM. The CDR3: CASSLLAGSNQPQHF. The CDR3 DNA follows: TGTGCCAGCAGTTTATTGGCAGGGAGCAATCAGCCCCAGCATTTT.

V is TRBV9 and J is TRBJ2-4, with D perhaps TRBD2 (7 bases). The CDR3 is 14 amino acids. V was shortened by 7 bases and J by 7 bases, with 18 bases between the two germline ends. Germline V gives CDR1 SGDLS, CDR2 YYNGEE. The CDR3 nucleotides are TGTGCCAGCGCCGCGGGGGCAGGCGAGAACATTCAGTACTTC. As protein: CASAAGAGENIQYF.

The genes are TRBV9 and TRBJ1-2; D perhaps matches TRBD1 (5 bases). The V gene's germline CDR1 is SGDLS and CDR2 YYNGEE. The V end lost 0 bases, the J end lost 8 bases, and 17 bases lay between the germline ends. CDR3 length equals 15 residues. CDR3 loop: CASSVGIPGTGGYTF. The CDR3 nucleotides read TGTGCCAGCAGCGTAGGAATCCCAGGTACAGGCGGCTACACCTTC.

This rearrangement joins TRBV28 to TRBJ1-2, with TRBD1 matching over 7 bases. The germline V gene encodes CDR1 MDHEN and CDR2 SYDVKM. The CDR3 is 15 residues long. Germline trimming cut 3 bases from V and 3 bases from J; bases unmatched to any gene: 7. This CDR3 reads CASSFGAQGDYGYTF. The CDR3 coding sequence is TGTGCCAGCAGTTTCGGCGCCCAGGGGGACTATGGCTACACCTTC.